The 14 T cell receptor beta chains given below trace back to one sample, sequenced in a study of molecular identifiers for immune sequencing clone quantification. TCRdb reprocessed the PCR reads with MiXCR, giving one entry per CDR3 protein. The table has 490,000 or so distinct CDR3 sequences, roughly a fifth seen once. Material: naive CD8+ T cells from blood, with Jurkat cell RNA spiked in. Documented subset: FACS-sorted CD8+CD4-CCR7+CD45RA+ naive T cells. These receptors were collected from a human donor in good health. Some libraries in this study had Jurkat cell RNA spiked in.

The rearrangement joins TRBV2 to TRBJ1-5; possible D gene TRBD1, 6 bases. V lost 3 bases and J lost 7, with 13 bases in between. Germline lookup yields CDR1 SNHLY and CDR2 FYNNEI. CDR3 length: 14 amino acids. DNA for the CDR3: TGTGCCAGCAGTGAGTACAGGGCGACACAGCCCCAGCATTTT. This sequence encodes CASSEYRATQPQHF.

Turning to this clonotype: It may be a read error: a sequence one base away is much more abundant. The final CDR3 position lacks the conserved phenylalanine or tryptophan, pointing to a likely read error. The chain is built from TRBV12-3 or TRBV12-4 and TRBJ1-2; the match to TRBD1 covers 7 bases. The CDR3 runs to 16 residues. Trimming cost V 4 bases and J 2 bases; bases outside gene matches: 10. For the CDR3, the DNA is TGTGCCAGCAGTTCCAGCGACAGGGAATGGAACTATGGCTACACCCTC. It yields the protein CASSSSDREWNYGYTL.

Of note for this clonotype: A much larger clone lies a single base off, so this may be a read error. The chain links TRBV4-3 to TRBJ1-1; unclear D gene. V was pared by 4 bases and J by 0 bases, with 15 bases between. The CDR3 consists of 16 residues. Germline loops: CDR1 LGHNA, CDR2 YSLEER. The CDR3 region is CASSPDVSYMNTEAFF. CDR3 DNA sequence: TGCGCCAGCAGCCCAGATGTCAGTTACATGAACACTGAAGCTTTCTTT.

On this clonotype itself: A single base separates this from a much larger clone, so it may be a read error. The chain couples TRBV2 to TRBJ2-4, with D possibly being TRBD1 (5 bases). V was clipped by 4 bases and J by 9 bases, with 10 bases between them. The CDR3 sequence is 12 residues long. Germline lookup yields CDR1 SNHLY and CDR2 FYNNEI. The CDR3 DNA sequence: TGTGCCAGCAGTGTCGAAGGGGCCATTCAGTACTTC. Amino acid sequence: CASSVEGAIQYF.

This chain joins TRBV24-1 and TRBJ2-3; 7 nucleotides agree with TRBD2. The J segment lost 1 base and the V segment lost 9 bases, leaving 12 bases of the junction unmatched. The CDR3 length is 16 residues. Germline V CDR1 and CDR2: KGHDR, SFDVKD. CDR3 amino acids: CATEGGAGGGTDTQYF. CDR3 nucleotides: TGTGCCACCGAGGGAGGGGCCGGAGGCGGCACAGATACGCAGTATTTT.

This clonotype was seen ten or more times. The DNA for the CDR3 is TGTGCCAGCAGCTTACCCTTGGACAGGGGGACCTACGAGCAGTACTTC. Translated, it gives CASSLPLDRGTYEQYF. V and J are TRBV7-9 and TRBJ2-7; the match to TRBD1 covers 10 bases. Germline V gene sequence: CDR1 SEHNR, CDR2 FQNEAQ (reference sequence). J lost 2 bases, V lost 2 bases, and 6 bases had no gene match. The CDR3 is made up of 16 amino acids.

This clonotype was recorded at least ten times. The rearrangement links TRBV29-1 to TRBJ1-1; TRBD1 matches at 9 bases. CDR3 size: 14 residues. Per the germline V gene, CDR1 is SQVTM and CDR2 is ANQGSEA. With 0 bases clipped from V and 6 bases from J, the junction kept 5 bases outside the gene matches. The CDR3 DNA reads TGCAGCGTTGAAGAAGGGACAGGGATCGCTGAAGCTTTCTTT. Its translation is CSVEEGTGIAEAFF.

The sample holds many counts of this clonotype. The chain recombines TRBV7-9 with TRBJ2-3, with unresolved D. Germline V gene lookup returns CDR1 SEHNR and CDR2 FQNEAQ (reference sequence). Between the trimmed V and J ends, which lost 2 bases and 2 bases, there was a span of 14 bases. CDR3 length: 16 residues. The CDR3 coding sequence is TGTGCCAGCAGCTTACCCGAAAAGTGGCACACAGATACGCAGTATTTT. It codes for CASSLPEKWHTDTQYF.

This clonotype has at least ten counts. In DNA form, the CDR3 reads TGTGCCAGCAGCTTAGGGAGGCACGAAGCTTTCTTT. This translates into CASSLGRHEAFF. The chain employs TRBV11-2 and TRBJ1-1; D gene uncertain. V was trimmed by 1 base and J by 8 bases, leaving 8 bases between them. The CDR3 totals 12 residues. Germline V gene lookup returns CDR1 SGHAT and CDR2 FQNNGV.

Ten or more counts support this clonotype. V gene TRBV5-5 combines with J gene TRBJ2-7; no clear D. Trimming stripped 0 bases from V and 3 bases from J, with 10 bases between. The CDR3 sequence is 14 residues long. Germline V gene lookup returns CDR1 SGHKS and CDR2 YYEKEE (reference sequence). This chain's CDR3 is CASSLAFGDYEQYF. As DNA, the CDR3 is TGTGCCAGCAGCTTGGCGTTTGGGGACTACGAGCAGTACTTC.

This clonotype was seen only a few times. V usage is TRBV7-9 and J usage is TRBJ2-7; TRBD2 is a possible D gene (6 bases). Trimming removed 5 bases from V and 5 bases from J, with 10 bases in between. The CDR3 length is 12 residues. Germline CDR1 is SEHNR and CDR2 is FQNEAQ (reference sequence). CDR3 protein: CASSPQRDEQYF. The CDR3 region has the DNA TGTGCCAGCAGCCCACAGCGGGACGAGCAGTACTTC. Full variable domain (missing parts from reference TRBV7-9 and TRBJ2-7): DTGVSQNPRHKITKRGQNVTFRCDPISEHNRLYWYRQTLGQGPEFLTYFQNEAQLEKSRLLSDRFSAERPKGSFSTLEIQRTEQGDSAMYLCASSPQRDEQYFGPGTRLTVT.

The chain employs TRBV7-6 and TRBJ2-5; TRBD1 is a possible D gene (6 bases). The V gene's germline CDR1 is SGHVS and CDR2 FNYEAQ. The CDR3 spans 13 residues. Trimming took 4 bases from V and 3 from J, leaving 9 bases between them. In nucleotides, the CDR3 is TGTGCCAGCAGCTGGACAGCGGAAGAGACCCAGTACTTC. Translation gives CASSWTAEETQYF.

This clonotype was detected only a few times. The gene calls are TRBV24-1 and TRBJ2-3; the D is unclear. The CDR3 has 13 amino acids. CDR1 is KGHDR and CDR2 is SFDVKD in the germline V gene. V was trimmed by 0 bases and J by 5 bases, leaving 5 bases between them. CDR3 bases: TGTGCCACCAGTGATTTGATGGAAGATACGCAGTATTTT. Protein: CATSDLMEDTQYF.

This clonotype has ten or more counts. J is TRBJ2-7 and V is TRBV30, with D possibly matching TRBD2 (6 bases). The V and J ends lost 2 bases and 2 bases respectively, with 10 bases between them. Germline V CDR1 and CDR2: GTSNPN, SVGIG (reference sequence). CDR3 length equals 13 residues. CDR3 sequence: CAWSSSGPYEQYF. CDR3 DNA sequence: TGTGCCTGGAGTTCCAGCGGGCCCTACGAGCAGTACTTC.